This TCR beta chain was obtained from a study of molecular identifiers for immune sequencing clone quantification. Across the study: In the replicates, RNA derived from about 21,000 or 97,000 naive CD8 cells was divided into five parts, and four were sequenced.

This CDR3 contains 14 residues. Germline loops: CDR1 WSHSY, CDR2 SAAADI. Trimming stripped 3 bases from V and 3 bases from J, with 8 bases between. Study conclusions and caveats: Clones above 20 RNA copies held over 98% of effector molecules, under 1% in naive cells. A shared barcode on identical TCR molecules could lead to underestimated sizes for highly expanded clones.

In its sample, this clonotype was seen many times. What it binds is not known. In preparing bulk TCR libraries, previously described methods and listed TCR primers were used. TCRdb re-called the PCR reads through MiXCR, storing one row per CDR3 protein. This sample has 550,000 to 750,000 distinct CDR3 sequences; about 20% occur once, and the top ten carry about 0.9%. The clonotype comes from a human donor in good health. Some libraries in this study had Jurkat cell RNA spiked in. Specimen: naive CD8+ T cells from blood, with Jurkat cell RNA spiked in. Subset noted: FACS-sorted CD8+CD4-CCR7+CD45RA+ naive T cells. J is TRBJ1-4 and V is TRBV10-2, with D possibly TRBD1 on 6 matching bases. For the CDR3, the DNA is TGCGCCAGCAGTGACCGGGGGCCTAATGAAAAACTGTTTTTT. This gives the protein CASSDRGPNEKLFF.